This T cell receptor beta chain was obtained from a study of identical twins. Through template switching, a universal primer site was introduced, and the cDNA contained unique molecular identifiers. TCRdb ran MiXCR on the 5' RACE reads and lists one entry per CDR3 protein. Of about 700,000 distinct CDR3 sequences listed, 8.5% to 9% are singletons. This sample was shared with a second study, whose subject was yellow fever vaccine responses in identical twins.

Sequencing was done on a sample of PBMCs. The clonotype was recovered from a young woman in good health.

For the CDR3, the DNA is TGTGCCAGCAGCTTGGTAGTAGCGGGAGGAGAGACCCAGTACTTC. This translates into CASSLVVAGGETQYF. This rearrangement joins TRBV5-6 to TRBJ2-5; 10 bases line up with TRBD2. The ends lost 0 bases at V and 4 bases at J; junction bases unmatched: 3. Germline V CDR1 and CDR2: SGHDT, YYEEEE. The CDR3 is 15 residues long.